Included here is one TCR beta chain sequence, with context. The data belong to a study of T-cell reconstitution after alpha-beta-depleted transplantation in children. The CDR3 is 13 amino acids. The germline V gene encodes CDR1 SGHAT and CDR2 FQNNGV. The V gene lost 5 bases and the J gene lost 2 bases, with 9 bases spanning the gap. Preparing the TCRbeta library involved the use of unique molecular identifiers. MiXCR was run by TCRdb on the PCR reads, yielding one entry per CDR3 protein. The data show 440,000 or so distinct CDR3 sequences, about 45% seen once. The receptor was derived from a girl aged 2 to 10 with aplastic anemia, due to receive a stem cell transplant. The sample in question was PBMCs, obtained before TCRalphabeta/CD19-depleted stem cell transplant. The chain is built from TRBV11-2 and TRBJ2-5; D gene uncertain. The CDR3 reads CASSGSRQETQYF. The CDR3 nucleotides read TGTGCCAGCAGCGGGTCGCGGCAAGAGACCCAGTACTTC.